The following is a TCR beta chain sequence with its context. These data come from a study of PD-1 blockade in classical Hodgkin lymphoma. The time point denotes: cycle 4 day 1 (C4D1), after less than 7 weeks of nivolumab. All the patients suffered relapse after autologous stem cell transplantation, and brentuximab vedotin exposure differed. The assay was immunoSEQ multiplex PCR, and TCRdb's table has in-frame clones only and misses some. In the table there are about 96,000 clones, just over 90% of which are singletons. The CDR3 spans 14 residues. Trimming stripped 2 bases from V and 1 base from J, with 9 bases between. Germline assignment: CDR1 SEHNR and CDR2 FQNEAQ (reference sequence).

The source of this sequence is a human donor with classical Hodgkin lymphoma. V is TRBV7-9 and J is TRBJ2-7; D ambiguous. The sample was peripheral blood mononuclear cells (PBMCs), taken before the fourth cycle of nivolumab. CDR3 sequence reads: CASSLQAISYEQYF. CDR3 DNA sequence: TGTGCCAGCAGCTTACAGGCGATATCCTACGAGCAGTACTTC.